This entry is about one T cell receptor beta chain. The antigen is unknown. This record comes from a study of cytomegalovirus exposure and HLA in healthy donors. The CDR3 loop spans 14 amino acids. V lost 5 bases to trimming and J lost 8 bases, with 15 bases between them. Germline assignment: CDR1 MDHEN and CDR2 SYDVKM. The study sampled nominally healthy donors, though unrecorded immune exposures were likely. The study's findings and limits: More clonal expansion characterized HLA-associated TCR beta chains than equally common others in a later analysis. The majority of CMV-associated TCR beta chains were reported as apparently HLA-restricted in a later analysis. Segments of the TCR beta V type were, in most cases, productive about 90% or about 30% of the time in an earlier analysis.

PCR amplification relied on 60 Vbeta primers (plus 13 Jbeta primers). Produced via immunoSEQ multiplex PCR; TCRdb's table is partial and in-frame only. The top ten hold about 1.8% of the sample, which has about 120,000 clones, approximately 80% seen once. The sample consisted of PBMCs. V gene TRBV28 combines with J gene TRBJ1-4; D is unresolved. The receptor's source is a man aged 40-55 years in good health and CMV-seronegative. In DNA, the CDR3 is TGTGCCAGCAGTAGTACATATTCGAAAGAAAAACTGTTTTTT. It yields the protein CASSSTYSKEKLFF.